This T cell receptor (beta chain) was found in a study of T cells in Graves' hyperthyroidism and ophthalmopathy. Overall study results and limits: Researchers found most expanded thyroid clonotypes above 0.001 in blood as well.

As concerns this clonotype: Its antigen remains unknown.

The V gene end was trimmed by 6 bases and the J gene end by 4 bases; junction bases not matched to a gene: 7. Germline V gene lookup returns CDR1 DFQATT and CDR2 SNEGSKA (reference sequence). The CDR3 is 13 residues long. Researchers amplified the TCR beta CDR3 regions from RNA transcripts. Initially, a first-round RT-PCR of the TCR CDR3 employed the HTBI primer set. TCRdb used MiXCR to reprocess the multiplex PCR reads, holding one entry per CDR3 protein. Among roughly 500,000 distinct CDR3 sequences listed, roughly 46% were seen once. The sequencing sample was made of peripheral blood or thyroid tissue (not recorded which). The TCR was taken from an adult woman with Graves' disease, either hyperthyroidism or ophthalmopathy (not recorded which). This chain connects TRBV20-1 to TRBJ1-2; 8 bases map to TRBD1. CDR3 protein: CSAPEDRVYGYTF. The DNA of the CDR3 is TGCAGTGCCCCAGAGGACAGGGTCTATGGCTACACCTTC.